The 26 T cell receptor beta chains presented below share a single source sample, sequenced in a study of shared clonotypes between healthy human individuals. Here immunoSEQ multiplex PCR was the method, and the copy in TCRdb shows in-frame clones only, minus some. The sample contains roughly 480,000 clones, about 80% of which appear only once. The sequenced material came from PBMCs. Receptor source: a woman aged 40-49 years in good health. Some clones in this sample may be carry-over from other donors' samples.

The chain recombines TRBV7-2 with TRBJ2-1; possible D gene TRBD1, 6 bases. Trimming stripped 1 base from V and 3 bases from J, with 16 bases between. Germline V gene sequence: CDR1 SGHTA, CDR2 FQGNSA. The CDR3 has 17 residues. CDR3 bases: TGTGCCAGCAGCTTAGGAGGGGGAACAGGGTTCTACAATGAGCAGTTCTTC. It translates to CASSLGGGTGFYNEQFF.

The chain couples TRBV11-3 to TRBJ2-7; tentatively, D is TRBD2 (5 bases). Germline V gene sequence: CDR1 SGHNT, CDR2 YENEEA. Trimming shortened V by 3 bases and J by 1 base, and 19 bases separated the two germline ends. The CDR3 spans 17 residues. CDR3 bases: TGTGCCAGCAGCTTGATCATAGTCGGGCGGAGGTCCTACGAGCAGTACTTC. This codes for CASSLIIVGRRSYEQYF.

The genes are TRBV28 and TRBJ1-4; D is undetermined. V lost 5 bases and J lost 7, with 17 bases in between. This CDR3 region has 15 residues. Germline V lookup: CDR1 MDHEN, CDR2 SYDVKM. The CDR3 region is CASSPWTSLGEKLFF. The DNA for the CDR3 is TGTGCCAGCAGTCCTTGGACCTCCCTTGGTGAAAAACTGTTTTTT.

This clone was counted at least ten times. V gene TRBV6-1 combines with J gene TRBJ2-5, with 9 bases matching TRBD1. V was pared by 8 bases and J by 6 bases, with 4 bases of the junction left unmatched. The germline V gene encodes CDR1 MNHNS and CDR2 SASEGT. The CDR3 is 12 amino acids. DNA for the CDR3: TGTGCCAGCGCACAGGGGGCGAAGACCCAGTACTTC. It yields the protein CASAQGAKTQYF.

The CDR3 DNA reads TGTGCCAGCAGCGGTAGCGGGAACAACACCGGGGAGCTGTTTTTT. Protein: CASSGSGNNTGELFF. The chain employs TRBV9 and TRBJ2-2; 8 positions agree with TRBD2. CDR3 length: 15 residues. The germline gives CDR1 SGDLS, CDR2 YYNGEE. The J segment lost 2 bases and the V segment lost 3 bases, leaving 3 bases of the junction unmatched. The whole variable domain, filled in from reference TRBV9 and TRBJ2-2, reads DSGVTQTPKHLITATGQRVTLRCSPRSGDLSVYWYQQSLDQGLQFLIQYYNGEERAKGNILERFSAQQFPDLHSELNLSSLELGDSALYFCASSGSGNNTGELFFGEGSRLTVL.

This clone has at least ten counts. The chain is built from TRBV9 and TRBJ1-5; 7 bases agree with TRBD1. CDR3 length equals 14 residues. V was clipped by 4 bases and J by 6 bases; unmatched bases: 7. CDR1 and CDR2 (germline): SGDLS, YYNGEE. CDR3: CASSPQGDLQPQHF. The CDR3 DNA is TGTGCCAGCAGCCCCCAGGGGGACCTTCAGCCCCAGCATTTT.

CDR3 nucleotide sequence: TGTGACAAACGGGGACAGGGGGCGGTCCCGAACACCGGGGAGCTGTTTTTT. It specifies CDKRGQGAVPNTGELFF. The gene calls are TRBV9 and TRBJ2-2, with 12 bases matching TRBD1. The CDR3 covers 17 residues. Germline V gene lookup returns CDR1 SGDLS and CDR2 YYNGEE. The full variable domain, in which reference TRBV9 and TRBJ2-2 provide the parts outside the CDR3, is DSGVTQTPKHLITATGQRVTLRCSPRSGDLSVYWYQQSLDQGLQFLIQYYNGEERAKGNILERFSAQQFPDLHSELNLSSLELGDSALYFCDKRGQGAVPNTGELFFGEGSRLTVL.

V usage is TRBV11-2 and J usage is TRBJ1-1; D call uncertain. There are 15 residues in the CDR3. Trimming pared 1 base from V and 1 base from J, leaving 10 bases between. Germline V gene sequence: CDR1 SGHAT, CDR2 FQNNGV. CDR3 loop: CASSLGGGWNTEAFF. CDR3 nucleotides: TGTGCCAGCAGCTTAGGAGGCGGATGGAACACTGAAGCTTTCTTT.

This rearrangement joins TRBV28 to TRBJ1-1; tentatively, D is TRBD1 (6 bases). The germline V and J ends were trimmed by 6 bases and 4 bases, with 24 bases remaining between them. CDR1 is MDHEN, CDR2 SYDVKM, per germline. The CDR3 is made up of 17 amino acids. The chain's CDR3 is CASRGNTGQFKGTEAFF. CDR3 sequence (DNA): TGTGCCAGCAGGGGGAACACCGGACAGTTTAAGGGCACTGAAGCTTTCTTT.

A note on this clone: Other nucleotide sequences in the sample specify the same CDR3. CDR3 in amino acids: CASTPNGTPGNEQFF. The CDR3 bases are TGTGCCAGCACCCCGAACGGGACTCCCGGAAATGAGCAGTTCTTC. V and J are TRBV28 and TRBJ2-1, with D perhaps TRBD2 (6 bases). CDR1 and CDR2 from the germline V gene are MDHEN and SYDVKM. The CDR3 consists of 15 residues. The germline V and J ends were trimmed by 7 bases and 7 bases, with 20 bases remaining between them.

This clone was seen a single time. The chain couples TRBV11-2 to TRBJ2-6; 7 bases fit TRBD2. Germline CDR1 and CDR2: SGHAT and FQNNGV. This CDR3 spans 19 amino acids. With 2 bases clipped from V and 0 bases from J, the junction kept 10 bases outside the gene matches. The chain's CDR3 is CASSLRGVSGPSGANVLTF. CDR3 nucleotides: TGTGCCAGCAGCTTACGGGGGGTTAGCGGACCCTCTGGGGCCAACGTCCTGACTTTC.

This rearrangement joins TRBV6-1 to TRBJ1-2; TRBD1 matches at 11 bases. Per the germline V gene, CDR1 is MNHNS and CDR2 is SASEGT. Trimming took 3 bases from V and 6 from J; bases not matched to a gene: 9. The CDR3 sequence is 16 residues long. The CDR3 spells CASSDPSDRGLNGYTF. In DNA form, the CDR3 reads TGTGCCAGCAGTGACCCGTCGGACAGGGGGCTTAATGGCTACACCTTC.

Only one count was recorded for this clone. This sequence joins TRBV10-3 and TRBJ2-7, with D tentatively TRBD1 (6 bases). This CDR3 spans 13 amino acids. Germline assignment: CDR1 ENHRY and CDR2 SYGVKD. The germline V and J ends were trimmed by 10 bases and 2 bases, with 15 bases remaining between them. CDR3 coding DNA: TGTGCCACCTCCGGGACAACTACCTACGAGCAGTACTTC. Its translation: CATSGTTTYEQYF.

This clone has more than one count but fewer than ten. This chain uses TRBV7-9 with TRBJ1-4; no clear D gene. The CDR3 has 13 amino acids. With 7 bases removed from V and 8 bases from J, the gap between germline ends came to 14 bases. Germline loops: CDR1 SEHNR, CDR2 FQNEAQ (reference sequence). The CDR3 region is CASTPRAGEKLFF. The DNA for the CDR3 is TGTGCCAGCACCCCGCGGGCTGGGGAAAAACTGTTTTTT.

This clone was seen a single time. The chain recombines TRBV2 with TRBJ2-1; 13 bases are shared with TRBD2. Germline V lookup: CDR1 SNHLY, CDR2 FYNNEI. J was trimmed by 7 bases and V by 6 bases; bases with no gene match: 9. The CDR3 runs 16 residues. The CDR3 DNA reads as TGTGCCAGCAGGCAACTAGCGGGAGGGCCGTTGAATGAGCAGTTCTTC. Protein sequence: CASRQLAGGPLNEQFF.

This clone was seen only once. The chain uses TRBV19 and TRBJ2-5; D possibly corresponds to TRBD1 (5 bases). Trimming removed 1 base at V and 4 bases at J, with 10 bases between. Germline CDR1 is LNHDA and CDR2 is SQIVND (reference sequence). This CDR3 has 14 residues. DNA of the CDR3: TGTGCCAGTAGTATAGTGGGGCTGGGAGAGACCCAGTACTTC. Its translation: CASSIVGLGETQYF.

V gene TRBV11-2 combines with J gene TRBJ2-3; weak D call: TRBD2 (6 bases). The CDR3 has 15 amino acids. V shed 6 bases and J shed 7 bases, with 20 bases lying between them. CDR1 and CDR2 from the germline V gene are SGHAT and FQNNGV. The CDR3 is CASSALATPRHTQYF. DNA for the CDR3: TGTGCCAGCAGTGCCCTAGCGACCCCCCGTCATACGCAGTATTTT.

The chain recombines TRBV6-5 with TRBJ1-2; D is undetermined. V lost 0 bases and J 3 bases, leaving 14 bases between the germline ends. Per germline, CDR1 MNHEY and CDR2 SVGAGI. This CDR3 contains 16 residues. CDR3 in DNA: TGTGCCAGCAGTTACTCATGGACGGTGACGGACTATGGCTACACCTTC. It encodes CASSYSWTVTDYGYTF.

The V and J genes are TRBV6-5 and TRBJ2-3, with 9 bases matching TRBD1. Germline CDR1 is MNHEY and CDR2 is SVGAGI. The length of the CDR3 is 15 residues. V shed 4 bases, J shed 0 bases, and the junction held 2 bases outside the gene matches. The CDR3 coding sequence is TGTGCCAGCAGTTTCGGACAGGGGAGCACAGATACGCAGTATTTT. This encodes CASSFGQGSTDTQYF.

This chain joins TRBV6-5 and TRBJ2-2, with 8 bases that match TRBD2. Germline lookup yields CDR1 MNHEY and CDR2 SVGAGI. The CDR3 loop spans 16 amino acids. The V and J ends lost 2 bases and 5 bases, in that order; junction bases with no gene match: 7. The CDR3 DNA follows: TGTGCCAGCAGTTACGTGCCGGGAGGGCGGACCGGGGAGCTGTTTTTT. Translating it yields CASSYVPGGRTGELFF.

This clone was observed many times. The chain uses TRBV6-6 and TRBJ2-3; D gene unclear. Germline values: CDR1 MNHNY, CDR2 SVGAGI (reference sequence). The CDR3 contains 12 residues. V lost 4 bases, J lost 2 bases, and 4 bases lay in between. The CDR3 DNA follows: TGTGCCAGCAGTTTATACACAGATACGCAGTATTTT. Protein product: CASSLYTDTQYF.

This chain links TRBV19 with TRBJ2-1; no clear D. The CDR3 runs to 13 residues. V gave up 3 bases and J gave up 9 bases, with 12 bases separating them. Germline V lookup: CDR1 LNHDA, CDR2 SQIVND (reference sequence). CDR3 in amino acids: CASSIHQEGEQFF. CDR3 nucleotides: TGTGCCAGTAGTATCCACCAAGAAGGTGAGCAGTTCTTC. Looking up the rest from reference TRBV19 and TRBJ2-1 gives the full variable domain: DGGITQSPKYLFRKEGQNVTLSCEQNLNHDAMYWYRQDPGQGLRLIYYSQIVNDFQKGDIAEGYSVSREKKESFPLTVTSAQKNPTAFYLCASSIHQEGEQFFGPGTRLTVL.

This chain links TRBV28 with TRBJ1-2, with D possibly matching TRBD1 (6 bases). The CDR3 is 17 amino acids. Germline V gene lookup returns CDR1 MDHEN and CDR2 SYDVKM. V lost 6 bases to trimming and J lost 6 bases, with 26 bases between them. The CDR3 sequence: CASRLWTAGKGGDGYTF. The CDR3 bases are TGTGCCAGCAGACTCTGGACAGCCGGAAAGGGGGGGGATGGCTACACCTTC.

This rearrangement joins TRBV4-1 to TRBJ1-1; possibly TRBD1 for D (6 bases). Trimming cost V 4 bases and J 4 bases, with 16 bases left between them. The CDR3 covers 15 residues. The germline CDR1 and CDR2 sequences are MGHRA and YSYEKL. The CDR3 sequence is CASSRTQQGGTEAFF. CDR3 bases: TGCGCCAGCAGCCGGACACAACAGGGTGGCACTGAAGCTTTCTTT.

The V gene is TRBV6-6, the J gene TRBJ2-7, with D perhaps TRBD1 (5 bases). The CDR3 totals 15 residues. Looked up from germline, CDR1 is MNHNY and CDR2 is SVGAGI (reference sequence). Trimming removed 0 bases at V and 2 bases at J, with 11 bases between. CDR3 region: CASSYSAGNTYEQYF. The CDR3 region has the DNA TGTGCCAGCAGTTACTCGGCAGGGAACACCTACGAGCAGTACTTC.

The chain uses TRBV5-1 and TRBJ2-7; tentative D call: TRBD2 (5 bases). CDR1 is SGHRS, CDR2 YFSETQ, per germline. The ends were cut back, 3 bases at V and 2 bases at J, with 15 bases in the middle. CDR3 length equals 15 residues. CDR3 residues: CASSYGLPRAYEQYF. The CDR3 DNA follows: TGCGCCAGCAGCTATGGACTCCCACGGGCCTACGAGCAGTACTTC.